This note documents a single T cell receptor (beta chain) sequence. Its antigen is not known. These data originate in a study of cytomegalovirus exposure and HLA in healthy donors. Study outcomes and limitations: Sequencing depth roughly uniform across donors was assumed in presence/absence analyses. Over 15,000 TCR beta sequences were associated with HLA alleles at 0.05 false discovery rate in a later analysis.

This CDR3 has 10 amino acids. The germline CDR1 and CDR2 sequences are GTSNPN and SVGIG (reference sequence). The V and J ends lost 2 bases and 4 bases respectively, with 3 bases between them. The PCR employed 60 Vbeta primers together with 13 Jbeta primers. Measured with immunoSEQ multiplex PCR; TCRdb has only the in-frame clones, and not every one. Among fewer than 110,000 clones listed, about 75% were seen once. The sample taken for sequencing was PBMCs. The clonotype was recovered from a middle-aged man in good health and CMV-seronegative. The chain uses TRBV30 and TRBJ2-7; no clear D gene. DNA for the CDR3: TGTGCCTGGAGTCCGTACGAGCAGTACTTC. Its protein product is CAWSPYEQYF.